This TCR beta chain was obtained from a study of CD8 T cells in Susac syndrome. It was healthy donors who served as the controls, matched for age and sex. TEMRA cells were FACS-enriched, while CD8+ and CD4+ T cells were negatively isolated. Random-hexamer reverse transcription was applied to roughly 0.5 to 1 ug RNA. Amplification of the TCR beta CDR3 was carried out by immunoSEQ multiplex PCR, which spanned a total of 54 Vbeta and 13 Jbeta segments. TCRdb processed the immunoSEQ multiplex PCR reads anew with MiXCR; each CDR3 protein has one entry. This table has 150,000 to 200,000 distinct CDR3 sequences, approximately 92% appearing once. The germline CDR1 and CDR2 sequences are DFQATT and SNEGSKA (reference sequence). Losses at the gene ends were 6 bases for V and 5 bases for J; bases not matched to a gene: 10. This CDR3 has 14 residues.

The sequence was collected from a human donor in good health. Sequencing input: CD4+ T cells from PBMCs. This chain links TRBV20-1 with TRBJ2-5, with 9 bases fitting TRBD1. The CDR3 nucleotides read TGCAGTGCCCCACGACAGGGGGTAGTGGAGACCCAGTACTTC. Protein product: CSAPRQGVVETQYF.